This T cell receptor beta chain is from a study of T-cell reconstitution after alpha-beta-depleted transplantation in children (dated by TCRdb to about 2016). At the level of the whole study: Using TCR repertoire profiling, the study followed T-cell immune reconstitution in a quantitative way in children after TCRalphabeta/CD19-depleted allogeneic hematopoietic cell transplantation.

The method was PCR. For sequencing, an Illumina HiSeq 2500 was employed. TCR libraries were prepared with molecular barcoding, using unique molecular identifiers to normalize TCRbeta repertoire quantification. TCRdb trimmed the raw reads at Q25, called clones with MiXCR and kept productive beta chains. Duplicate CDR3 protein sequences are folded into a single record with the most common DNA and genes. For this sample the table gives around 600,000 distinct CDR3 sequences, of which approximately 10% were detected only once. Clones ranked in the top ten supply 4% of the sample. Taken from cysteine to phenylalanine, the CDR3 has 13 residues. The read is trimmed to its CDR3 DNA, 39 bases read in frame from base 1. The junction shows trimming of 3 bases on V and 3 bases on J, plus 9 bases between the germline ends. Per the germline V gene, MDHEN is the CDR1 and SYDVKM is the CDR2. This clonotype has a count of ten or more. Its antigen remains undetermined. Base qualities are missing; no much larger clone stands one base away.

The V gene is TRBV28 and the J gene is TRBJ2-7; a tentative D call is TRBD1 (6 bases match). Sequenced material: PBMCs from the stem cell graft donor, taken from the stem cell graft. The TCR comes from a human donor who donated a stem cell graft to a child with acute myeloid leukemia. At the DNA level, the sequence is TGTGCCAGCAGTTTCCAGGGGTACTACGAGCAGTACTTC. Its amino acids are CASSFQGYYEQYF. This CDR3, with the reference TRBV28 and TRBJ2-7 proteins standing in past its ends, gives the full variable domain DVKVTQSSRYLVKRTGEKVFLECVQDMDHENMFWYRQDPGLGLRLIYFSYDVKMKEKGDIPEGYSVSREKKERFSLILESASTNQTSMYLCASSFQGYYEQYFGPGTRLTVT.